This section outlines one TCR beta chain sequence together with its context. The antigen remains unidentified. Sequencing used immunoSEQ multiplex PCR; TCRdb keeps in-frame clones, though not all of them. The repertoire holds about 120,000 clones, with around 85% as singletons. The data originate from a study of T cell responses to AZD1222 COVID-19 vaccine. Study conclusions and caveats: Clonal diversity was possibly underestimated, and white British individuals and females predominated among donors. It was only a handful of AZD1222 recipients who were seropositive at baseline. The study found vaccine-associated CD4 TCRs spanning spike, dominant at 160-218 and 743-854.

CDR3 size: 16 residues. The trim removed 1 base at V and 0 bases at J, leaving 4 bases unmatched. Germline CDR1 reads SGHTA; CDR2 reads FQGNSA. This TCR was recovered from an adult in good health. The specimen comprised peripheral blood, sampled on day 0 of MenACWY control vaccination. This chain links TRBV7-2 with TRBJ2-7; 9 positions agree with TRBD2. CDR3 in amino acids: CASSLDLAGSSYEQYF. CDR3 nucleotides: TGTGCCAGCAGCTTAGACCTAGCGGGGAGCTCCTACGAGCAGTACTTC.